One sample yielded the 27 T cell receptor beta chains listed below, sequenced in a study of blood T cell repertoires in COVID-19 (dated by TCRdb to about 2020). The method was the immunoSEQ multiplex PCR assay. The source is immuneACCESS, and TCRdb retained only in-frame sequences with V and J called. Part of the clones is not carried over; for the studies checked, unresolved V genes explain less than half of this, and the remainder is unexplained. The sample data list roughly 340,000 clones, and more than 70% of these were observed just once. The ten most abundant clones make up 1.5% to 2.5% of the sample. Sequencing used PBMCs or T cells enriched from blood (not recorded which). These TCRs come from a man aged 40-49 years in a cohort exposed to, infected with or recovered from COVID-19 (not recorded which).

This sequence joins TRBV28 and TRBJ2-7; 9 bases agree with TRBD1. CDR1 is MDHEN, CDR2 SYDVKM, per germline. The V gene end was trimmed by 8 bases and the J gene end by 1 base; junction bases not matched to a gene: 6. The CDR3 is made up of 14 amino acids. The CDR3: CASGTGGASYEQYF. The CDR3 region has the DNA TGTGCCAGCGGAACAGGGGGCGCTTCCTACGAGCAGTACTTC.

The V and J genes are TRBV30 and TRBJ1-2; 9 bases fit TRBD1. J lost 0 bases, V lost 5 bases, and 13 bases had no gene match. Looked up from germline, CDR1 is GTSNPN and CDR2 is SVGIG (reference sequence). This CDR3 contains 17 residues. CDR3 sequence reads: CAWDPTGGWGANYGYTF. CDR3 sequence (DNA): TGTGCCTGGGACCCGACAGGGGGATGGGGAGCTAACTATGGCTACACCTTC. Complete variable domain (other parts from reference TRBV30 and TRBJ1-2): SQTIHQWPATLVQPVGSPLSLECTVEGTSNPNLYWYRQAAGRGLQLLFYSVGIGQISSEVPQNLSASRPQDRQFILSSKKLLLSDSGFYLCAWDPTGGWGANYGYTFGSGTRLTVV.

This clone ranks as medium-sized (0.01 to 0.1%). This chain connects TRBV15 to TRBJ1-1; tentatively, D is TRBD1 (5 bases). This CDR3 has 13 amino acids. Deletions cut 0 bases from V and 10 bases from J, with 12 bases between. Germline V gene sequence: CDR1 LNHNV, CDR2 YYDKDF (reference sequence). CDR3 nucleotides: TGTGCCACCAGCAGAGATACGTCGGGGGGAGCTTTCTTT. Protein: CATSRDTSGGAFF.

The gene calls are TRBV28 and TRBJ2-1; TRBD2 is a possible D gene (7 bases). Germline V gene data show CDR1 as MDHEN and CDR2 as SYDVKM. V was clipped by 7 bases and J by 2 bases, with 9 bases between them. This CDR3 has 13 amino acids. The CDR3 DNA reads TGTGCCAGCAAGGGGGGGCCCTACAATGAGCAGTTCTTC. Translated, it gives CASKGGPYNEQFF.

The V and J genes are TRBV19 and TRBJ2-7, with TRBD1 matching 7 bases. Germline CDR1 LNHDA, CDR2 SQIVND (reference sequence). CDR3 length: 15 residues. The V segment lost 3 bases and the J segment 2 bases; nucleotides outside the gene matches: 7. The CDR3 protein is CASSMAWDRPYEQYF. The CDR3 coding sequence is TGTGCCAGTAGTATGGCCTGGGACAGACCCTACGAGCAGTACTTC.

The chain couples TRBV15 to TRBJ2-3; 10 bases agree with TRBD2. CDR1 LNHNV and CDR2 YYDKDF come from the germline V gene (reference sequence). CDR3 size: 18 residues. V lost 2 bases and J lost 3; bases outside the gene matches: 11. The CDR3 DNA follows: TGTGCCACCAGCAGATCGCGGGTAGCGGGAGGAGAGACAGATACGCAGTATTTT. This gives the protein CATSRSRVAGGETDTQYF.

This clone was counted once. The rearrangement joins TRBV29-1 to TRBJ1-1, with 11 positions matching TRBD1. This CDR3 is 14 amino acids long. CDR1 SQVTM and CDR2 ANQGSEA come from the germline V gene. Unmatched junction bases numbered 8, after V lost 4 bases and J lost 7 bases. The CDR3 DNA reads TGCAGCGTTGCCCCCTGGACAGGGGGCGATGAAGCTTTCTTT. This codes for CSVAPWTGGDEAFF.

The gene calls are TRBV28 and TRBJ1-3; D unclear. Germline loops: CDR1 MDHEN, CDR2 SYDVKM. Trimming stripped 5 bases from V and 0 bases from J, with 8 bases between. The CDR3 is made up of 14 amino acids. DNA for the CDR3: TGTGCCAGCAGTGTACAGAGCTCTGGAAACACCATATATTTT. It encodes CASSVQSSGNTIYF.

The count of this clone is one. The chain employs TRBV3-1 (or the pseudogene TRBV3-2) and TRBJ2-7; D ambiguous. V lost 0 bases to trimming and J lost 0 bases, with 9 bases between them. Germline V CDR1 and CDR2: LGHDT, YNNKEL (reference sequence). The CDR3 is made up of 15 amino acids. CDR3 DNA sequence: TGTGCCAGCAGCCAAGATAACGCAGGCTCCTACGAGCAGTACTTC. Translated, it gives CASSQDNAGSYEQYF.

The chain joins TRBV19 to TRBJ1-1; 7 bases match TRBD1. Germline-derived CDR1 and CDR2 are LNHDA and SQIVND (reference sequence). The ends lost 3 bases at V and 5 bases at J; junction bases unmatched: 9. The CDR3 has 15 amino acids. This CDR3 reads CASSIGRGLGTEAFF. The CDR3 DNA follows: TGTGCCAGTAGTATCGGCAGGGGGTTAGGGACTGAAGCTTTCTTT.

This chain connects TRBV27 to TRBJ2-5, with 11 bases aligning to TRBD2. V lost 8 bases, J lost 3 bases, and 5 bases stayed unmatched. This CDR3 spans 14 amino acids. Germline V gene lookup returns CDR1 MNHEY and CDR2 SMNVEV (reference sequence). The CDR3: CASGGLAAEETQYF. DNA of the CDR3: TGTGCCAGCGGGGGACTAGCGGCAGAAGAGACCCAGTACTTC.

The chain carries TRBV11-3 and TRBJ2-1, with 13 bases matching TRBD2. V was clipped by 0 bases and J by 9 bases; unmatched bases: 8. The germline V gene has CDR1 SGHNT and CDR2 YENEEA. The CDR3 extends over 17 amino acids. CDR3 sequence reads: CASSLEGGTSGMFEQFF. In DNA form, the CDR3 reads TGTGCCAGCAGCTTAGAGGGGGGGACTAGCGGGATGTTTGAGCAGTTCTTC.

The CDR3 reads CASSSQGALSGANVLTF. The CDR3 nucleotides read TGTGCCAGCAGCTCCCAGGGGGCACTCTCCGGGGCCAACGTCCTGACTTTC. This sequence joins TRBV7-2 and TRBJ2-6; 8 nucleotides align to TRBD1. Germline CDR1 reads SGHTA; CDR2 reads FQGNSA. This CDR3 spans 17 amino acids. J gave up 4 bases and V 4 bases, and 9 bases lay outside the gene matches.

The chain links TRBV2 to TRBJ2-4; TRBD2 matches at 9 bases. Germline trimming cut 6 bases from V and 11 bases from J; bases unmatched to any gene: 5. The CDR3 covers 12 residues. Germline lookup yields CDR1 SNHLY and CDR2 FYNNEI. CDR3 amino acids: CASRAGGKVQYF. The CDR3 DNA is TGTGCCAGCAGGGCGGGAGGGAAGGTTCAGTACTTC. Looking up the rest from reference TRBV2 and TRBJ2-4 gives the full variable domain: EPEVTQTPSHQVTQMGQEVILRCVPISNHLYFYWYRQILGQKVEFLVSFYNNEISEKSEIFDDQFSVERPDGSNFTLKIRSTKLEDSAMYFCASRAGGKVQYFGAGTRLSVL.

The V and J genes are TRBV18 and TRBJ2-1, with 12 positions matching TRBD1. CDR3 size: 15 residues. CDR1 is KGHSH and CDR2 is LQKENI in the germline V gene. The V gene end was trimmed by 1 base and the J gene end by 7 bases; junction bases not matched to a gene: 2. The chain's CDR3 is CASSPRDRGPNEQFF. DNA of the CDR3: TGTGCCAGCTCACCACGGGACAGGGGGCCAAATGAGCAGTTCTTC.

The V and J genes are TRBV27 and TRBJ2-1, with 11 bases identical to TRBD2. The length of the CDR3 is 18 residues. The V gene end was trimmed by 2 bases and the J gene end by 9 bases; junction bases not matched to a gene: 15. Germline values: CDR1 MNHEY, CDR2 SMNVEV (reference sequence). The CDR3 DNA is TGTGCCAGCAGTTTACAGGGCAGGGGTACTAGCGGGAGATCTGAGCAGTTCTTC. This sequence encodes CASSLQGRGTSGRSEQFF.

The V gene is TRBV18, the J gene TRBJ2-1; TRBD2 aligns across 8 bases. CDR1 is KGHSH, CDR2 LQKENI, per germline. J lost 1 base, V lost 1 base, and 18 bases had no gene match. The CDR3 spans 21 residues. The CDR3 region is CASSPRRPIPGGQSSYNEQFF. CDR3 sequence (DNA): TGTGCCAGCTCACCACGGCGGCCTATCCCGGGAGGGCAATCGTCCTACAATGAGCAGTTCTTC.

The chain is built from TRBV6-1 and TRBJ1-3; D remains unclear. This CDR3 has 13 amino acids. V was shortened by 3 bases and J by 0 bases, with 3 bases between the two germline ends. The germline CDR1 and CDR2 sequences are MNHNS and SASEGT. Here the CDR3 reads CASSDHSGNTIYF. The DNA for the CDR3 is TGTGCCAGCAGTGATCACTCTGGAAACACCATATATTTT.

The chain uses TRBV19 and TRBJ1-5, with TRBD1 identical over 9 bases. The CDR3 extends over 17 amino acids. V lost 3 bases, J lost 0 bases, and 6 bases stayed unmatched. Germline values: CDR1 LNHDA, CDR2 SQIVND (reference sequence). DNA of the CDR3: TGTGCCAGTAGTATGGACAGGGGATTCTATAGCAATCAGCCCCAGCATTTT. Protein: CASSMDRGFYSNQPQHF.

CDR3 sequence reads: CASSPGTANTGELFF. The CDR3 DNA sequence: TGTGCCAGCAGCCCCGGGACAGCGAACACCGGGGAGCTGTTTTTT. The J gene is TRBJ2-2, the V gene TRBV27; TRBD1 matches 7 bases. V trimming: 6 bases; J trimming: 0 bases; junction bases outside the gene matches: 4. CDR1 and CDR2 (germline): MNHEY, SMNVEV (reference sequence). The CDR3 runs to 15 residues.

V and J are TRBV11-2 and TRBJ2-5; 11 nucleotides line up with TRBD2. CDR3 length equals 15 residues. The germline V gene encodes CDR1 SGHAT and CDR2 FQNNGV. J gave up 4 bases and V 8 bases, and 9 bases lay outside the gene matches. CDR3 DNA: TGTGCCAGCGCCTCGGTAGCGGGAGGGATAGAGACCCAGTACTTC. Encoded protein: CASASVAGGIETQYF.

The chain has TRBV15 and TRBJ1-3; D remains ambiguous. CDR1 is LNHNV and CDR2 is YYDKDF in the germline V gene (reference sequence). Trimming left V 5 bases short and J 4 bases short, with 3 bases between. The CDR3 runs 11 residues. For the CDR3, the DNA is TGTGCCACCAGCCGGGGAAACACCATATATTTT. Translating gives CATSRGNTIYF.

The rearrangement uses TRBV11-2 and TRBJ2-1; a possible D gene is TRBD2 (6 bases). The V end lost 2 bases, the J end lost 0 bases, and 14 bases lay between the germline ends. Germline lookup yields CDR1 SGHAT and CDR2 FQNNGV. CDR3 length: 17 amino acids. The CDR3 sequence: CASSLSRDSSSYNEQFF. The CDR3, as DNA: TGTGCCAGCAGCTTATCAAGGGACTCTAGCTCCTACAATGAGCAGTTCTTC.

V gene TRBV18 combines with J gene TRBJ2-1; TRBD2 agrees at 7 bases. The V and J ends lost 3 bases and 8 bases, in that order; junction bases with no gene match: 7. The germline CDR1 and CDR2 sequences are KGHSH and LQKENI. The CDR3 length is 14 residues. This CDR3 reads CASSPGRAPDEQFF. DNA of the CDR3: TGTGCCAGCTCACCGGGGAGGGCCCCGGATGAGCAGTTCTTC. The complete variable domain, with remaining parts taken from reference TRBV18 and TRBJ2-1, reads NAGVMQNPRHLVRRRGQEARLRCSPMKGHSHVYWYRQLPEEGLKFMVYLQKENIIDESGMPKERFSAEFPKEGPSILRIQQVVRGDSAAYFCASSPGRAPDEQFFGPGTRLTVL.

This clone was detected only once. This rearrangement joins TRBV7-8 to TRBJ2-7, with a possible D match to TRBD2 (7 bases). Per germline, CDR1 SGHVS and CDR2 FQNEAQ. The ends were cut back, 5 bases at V and 3 bases at J, with 17 bases in the middle. This CDR3 contains 15 residues. The CDR3 protein is CASSPRRGGNYEQYF. For the CDR3, the DNA is TGTGCCAGCAGCCCGCGTAGGGGGGGTAACTACGAGCAGTACTTC.

The chain employs TRBV27 and TRBJ2-7; TRBD1 agrees at 9 bases. Unmatched junction bases numbered 5, after V lost 3 bases and J lost 5 bases. The CDR3 extends over 14 amino acids. CDR1 MNHEY and CDR2 SMNVEV come from the germline V gene (reference sequence). Here the CDR3 reads CASSLGQGGNEQYF. The CDR3 DNA reads as TGTGCCAGCAGTTTGGGACAGGGCGGCAACGAGCAGTACTTC.

Of note for this clone: Other DNA sequences in the same sample also yield this CDR3. The chain links TRBV2 to TRBJ2-3; TRBD1 agrees at 9 bases. Germline CDR1 is SNHLY and CDR2 is FYNNEI. Germline trimming cut 6 bases from V and 4 bases from J; bases unmatched to any gene: 2. The CDR3 runs 13 residues. The CDR3 spells CASRTGGADTQYF. CDR3 sequence (DNA): TGTGCCAGCAGGACAGGGGGGGCAGATACGCAGTATTTT.